This paragraph covers one T cell receptor beta chain sequence. Its antigen remains unidentified. Investigators sourced approximately 2.1 micrograms of genomic DNA from cryopreserved PBMCs for TCR beta libraries. TCRdb keeps only in-frame clones here, not all; method: immunoSEQ multiplex PCR. This table has 100,000 to 150,000 clones, roughly 85% appearing once. The CDR3 is 15 amino acids. Germline CDR1 reads SGHAT; CDR2 reads FQDESV (reference sequence). Losses at the gene ends were 5 bases for V and 9 bases for J; bases not matched to a gene: 12. These data come from a study of cytotoxic CD8 clonotypes in ibrutinib-treated CLL. The overall study: Sequenced samples delivered averages of around 250,000 productive templates and roughly 100,000 productive rearrangements.

Study findings and constraints: Sampling times, which were not matched between the groups, differed between sustained-remission patients and progressing patients.

This receptor was identified in a human donor with chronic lymphocytic leukemia. The chain is built from TRBV11-1 and TRBJ2-1, with 8 bases matching TRBD1. The input for sequencing was PBMCs, taken after 24 months of ibrutinib treatment. CDR3 sequence: CASSPQGTGPGEQFF. The CDR3 region has the DNA TGTGCCAGCAGCCCGCAGGGGACAGGCCCCGGTGAGCAGTTCTTC.